These 15 T cell receptor beta chains originate from one sample sequenced in a study of cytomegalovirus exposure and HLA in healthy donors. PCR amplification relied on 60 Vbeta primers (plus 13 Jbeta primers). This table comes from immunoSEQ multiplex PCR, and its TCRdb copy is limited to in-frame clones, with some not included. The table lists about 210,000 clones, 75% to 85% of them singletons, with roughly 15% in the top ten. The sequenced material came from PBMCs. The receptors originated from a woman aged 30 to 39 in good health and CMV-seropositive.

The chain couples TRBV9 to TRBJ2-5; 7 positions match TRBD1. Germline assignment: CDR1 SGDLS and CDR2 YYNGEE. There are 14 residues in the CDR3. The ends lost 3 bases at V and 2 bases at J; junction bases unmatched: 4. The CDR3 DNA reads TGTGCCAGCAGCGCAGGGGGACCACAAGAGACCCAGTACTTC. It specifies CASSAGGPQETQYF.

This clone came up once. J is TRBJ2-2 and V is TRBV14, with TRBD2 identical over 7 bases. Germline CDR1 reads SGHDN; CDR2 reads FVKESK. CDR3 size: 16 residues. V lost 2 bases and J lost 7; bases outside the gene matches: 10. The CDR3 spells CASSQYLSGAVGELFF. Here the CDR3 DNA reads TGTGCCAGCAGCCAATATTTGAGCGGGGCTGTCGGGGAGCTGTTTTTT.

In this sample, this clone turned up once. The chain combines TRBV19 with TRBJ2-2; TRBD1 aligns across 8 bases. The J segment lost 5 bases and the V segment lost 3 bases, leaving 2 bases of the junction unmatched. The germline gives CDR1 LNHDA, CDR2 SQIVND (reference sequence). This CDR3 spans 14 amino acids. The CDR3 nucleotides are TGTGCCAGTAGTATCCAGGGGGCGACCGGGGAGCTGTTTTTT. It is translated as CASSIQGATGELFF.

The chain joins TRBV28 to TRBJ1-1, with 8 positions matching TRBD1. CDR3 length equals 13 residues. The germline CDR1 and CDR2 sequences are MDHEN and SYDVKM. With 8 bases clipped from V and 6 bases from J, the junction kept 8 bases outside the gene matches. The CDR3 protein is CASSTGGWSEAFF. The CDR3 DNA sequence: TGTGCCAGCTCTACAGGGGGGTGGTCTGAAGCTTTCTTT.

The chain has TRBV4-1 and TRBJ2-7; D might be TRBD2 (6 bases). V shed 2 bases and J shed 3 bases, with 14 bases lying between them. Germline CDR1 MGHRA, CDR2 YSYEKL. The CDR3 length is 15 residues. CDR3 protein: CASSQLEGSYYEQYF. The CDR3 DNA reads TGCGCCAGCAGCCAATTGGAGGGGTCCTACTACGAGCAGTACTTC.

A remark on this clone: Other DNA sequences of this sample code for an identical CDR3. The rearrangement joins TRBV9 to TRBJ2-2, with D tentatively TRBD1 (5 bases). The germline CDR1 and CDR2 sequences are SGDLS and YYNGEE. V was pared by 0 bases and J by 1 base, with 10 bases between. The CDR3 consists of 16 residues. This CDR3 is CASSVGATENTGELFF. The CDR3 region has the DNA TGTGCCAGCAGCGTAGGAGCGACAGAGAACACCGGGGAGCTGTTTTTT.

This clone was seen a handful of times. The chain joins TRBV28 to TRBJ1-3; 11 bases map to TRBD1. The germline V gene has CDR1 MDHEN and CDR2 SYDVKM. Trimming at V came to 3 bases and at J to 3 bases, leaving 10 bases not matched to a gene. The CDR3 has 18 residues. This CDR3 is CASSFNYYGTGGGNTIYF. The CDR3 nucleotides read TGTGCCAGCAGTTTTAATTACTACGGGACAGGGGGTGGAAACACCATATATTTT.

This clone was found a few times. The chain combines TRBV5-6 with TRBJ1-5; tentative D call: TRBD1 (5 bases). The CDR3 length is 13 residues. Germline CDR1 and CDR2: SGHDT and YYEEEE. The ends were cut back, 4 bases at V and 8 bases at J, with 13 bases in the middle. CDR3 nucleotide sequence: TGTGCCAGCAGCCTAGGACATTTTAAGCCCCAGCATTTT. This codes for CASSLGHFKPQHF.

V is TRBV28 and J is TRBJ2-7; D call uncertain. The CDR3 runs 14 residues. Germline CDR1 reads MDHEN; CDR2 reads SYDVKM. V gave up 0 bases and J gave up 1 base, with 7 bases separating them. The CDR3 spells CASSLWTGSYEQYF. DNA for the CDR3: TGTGCCAGCAGTTTATGGACTGGTTCCTACGAGCAGTACTTC.

Comments on this clone: At one end the junction does not follow the germline gene, possibly because of a read error. This sequence joins TRBV7-7 and TRBJ2-2; no clear D gene. This CDR3 has 13 residues. The germline V gene has CDR1 SSHAT and CDR2 FNYEAQ (reference sequence). CDR3 in DNA: TGTGCTAGCACCCCGATCGGCACCGGGGAGCTGTTTTTT. It encodes CASTPIGTGELFF. The complete variable domain, with remaining parts taken from reference TRBV7-7 and TRBJ2-2, reads GAGVSQSPRYKVTKRGQDVTLRCDPISSHATLYWYQQALGQGPEFLTYFNYEAQPDKSGLPSDRFSAERPEGSISTLTIQRTEQRDSAMYRCASTPIGTGELFFGEGSRLTVL.

The chain couples TRBV13 to TRBJ1-4, with 8 bases matching TRBD1. V dropped 7 bases and J dropped 8; count of bases not matched to a gene: 3. Germline V gene lookup returns CDR1 PRHDT and CDR2 FYEKMQ (reference sequence). The CDR3 consists of 12 residues. Here the CDR3 reads CASNRGGEKLFF. The CDR3 nucleotides read TGTGCCAGCAACAGGGGGGGCGAAAAACTGTTTTTT.

The CDR3 is CAGGSNTEAFF. CDR3 nucleotides: TGTGCCGGTGGGAGTAACACTGAAGCTTTCTTT. The chain recombines TRBV7-9 with TRBJ1-1; no firm D call. V was cut by 11 bases and J by 2 bases, with 9 bases left in between. The CDR3 runs 11 residues. Germline V CDR1 and CDR2: SEHNR, FQNEAQ (reference sequence).

This clone was seen once. The CDR3 loop is CSAEGVNEQFF. As DNA, the CDR3 is TGCAGCGCAGAAGGGGTGAATGAGCAGTTCTTC. The rearrangement joins TRBV29-1 to TRBJ2-1, with a tentative D call TRBD1 (5 bases). Germline-derived CDR1 and CDR2 are SQVTM and ANQGSEA. The V end lost 7 bases, the J end lost 7 bases, and 11 bases lay between the germline ends. CDR3 length: 11 residues.

This clone has a handful of counts. The chain employs TRBV2 and TRBJ1-2; TRBD1 matches at 9 bases. The V gene's germline CDR1 is SNHLY and CDR2 FYNNEI. V lost 5 bases, J lost 7 bases, and 11 bases stayed unmatched. CDR3 length equals 15 residues. The CDR3 reads CASSFWDRAMGGYTF. The CDR3 nucleotides read TGTGCCAGCAGTTTCTGGGACAGGGCGATGGGTGGCTACACCTTC.

The V and J genes are TRBV4-2 and TRBJ2-2, with 9 nucleotides matching TRBD1. Germline trimming cut 3 bases from V and 7 bases from J; bases unmatched to any gene: 12. This CDR3 has 17 amino acids. Germline V gene lookup returns CDR1 LGHNA and CDR2 YNFKEQ. CDR3 in DNA: TGTGCCAGCAGCCAGGGTTTACAGGGGGCGCGAGACGGGGAGCTGTTTTTT. Translated: CASSQGLQGARDGELFF.